This TCR beta chain was identified in a study of molecular identifiers for immune sequencing clone quantification. Across the study: Four of five RNA aliquots from around 20,000 or 100,000 naive CD8 T cells were sequenced.

As concerns this clonotype: Its antigen is undetermined.

Methods described previously, with TCR primers listed, were used for bulk TCR libraries. TCRdb independently ran MiXCR on the PCR reads; one entry per CDR3 protein. The sample has about 510,000 distinct CDR3 sequences; 25% are singletons. CDR3 length equals 14 residues. The germline CDR1 and CDR2 sequences are SNHLY and FYNNEI. V was cut by 6 bases and J by 3 bases, with 12 bases left in between. Overall study findings and caveats: In a background of around 970,000 naive cells, spiked Jurkat TCR RNA from one cell was reportedly detectable. Beyond 20 RNA copies, clones held over 97% of effector molecules, compared with under 1% in naive cells.

This chain uses TRBV2 with TRBJ1-5, with a weak D call TRBD1 (5 bases). The material sequenced was naive CD8+ T cells from blood, with Jurkat cell RNA spiked in. Stated subset: FACS-sorted CD8+CD4-CCR7+CD45RA+ naive T cells. This receptor was obtained from a human donor in good health. Some libraries in this study had Jurkat cell RNA spiked in. Here the CDR3 reads CASRSEGTNQPQHF. CDR3 DNA: TGTGCCAGCAGGTCTGAGGGGACCAATCAGCCCCAGCATTTT.